This T cell receptor beta chain originates from a study of tumor-infiltrating lymphocytes in localized non-small cell lung cancer. The ends were cut back, 1 base at V and 4 bases at J, with 14 bases in the middle. CDR3 length: 15 amino acids. Germline V gene data show CDR1 as LNHDA and CDR2 as SQIVND (reference sequence). A word on this clone: Its matching antigen is unknown.

Produced via immunoSEQ multiplex PCR; TCRdb's table is partial and in-frame only. Of roughly 20,000 clones listed, around 80% are singletons. The study, taken as a whole, reports: TCRbeta sequencing showed higher T cell infiltration in tumors than uninvolved lung.

The V and J genes are TRBV19 and TRBJ2-7; no clear D gene. The clonotype was recovered from a human donor with non-small cell lung cancer. The sequencing input was lung tumor tissue. CDR3 nucleotide sequence: TGTGCCAGTAGTATAGGCGTAGGAGCCGCATACGAGCAGTACTTC. Protein product: CASSIGVGAAYEQYF.